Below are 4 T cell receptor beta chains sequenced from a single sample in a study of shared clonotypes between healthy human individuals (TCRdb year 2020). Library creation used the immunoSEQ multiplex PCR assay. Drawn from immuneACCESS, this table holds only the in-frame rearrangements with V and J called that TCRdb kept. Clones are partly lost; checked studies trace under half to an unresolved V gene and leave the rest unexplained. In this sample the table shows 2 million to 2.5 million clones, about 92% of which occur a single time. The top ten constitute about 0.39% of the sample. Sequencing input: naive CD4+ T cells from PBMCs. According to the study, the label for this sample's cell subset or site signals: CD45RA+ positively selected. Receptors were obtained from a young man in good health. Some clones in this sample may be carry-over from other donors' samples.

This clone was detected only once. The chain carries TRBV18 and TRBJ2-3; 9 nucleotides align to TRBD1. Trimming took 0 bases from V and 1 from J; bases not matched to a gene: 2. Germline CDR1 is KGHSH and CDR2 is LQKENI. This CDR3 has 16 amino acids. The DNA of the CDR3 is TGTGCCAGCTCACCACCTAACAGGGGGCGCACAGATACGCAGTATTTT. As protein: CASSPPNRGRTDTQYF.

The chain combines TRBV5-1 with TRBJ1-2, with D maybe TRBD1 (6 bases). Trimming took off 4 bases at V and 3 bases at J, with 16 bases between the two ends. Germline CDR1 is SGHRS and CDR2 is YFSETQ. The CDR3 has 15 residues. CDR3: CASSRTQGLDYGYTF. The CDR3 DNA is TGCGCCAGCAGCAGAACACAGGGTTTGGACTATGGCTACACCTTC.

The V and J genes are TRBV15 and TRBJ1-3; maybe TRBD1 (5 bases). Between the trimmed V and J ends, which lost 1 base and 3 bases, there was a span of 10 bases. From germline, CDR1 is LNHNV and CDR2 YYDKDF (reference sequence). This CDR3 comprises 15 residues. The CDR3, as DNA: TGTGCCACCAGCAGAGTGCGGGGGGTTGGAAACACCATATATTTT. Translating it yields CATSRVRGVGNTIYF.

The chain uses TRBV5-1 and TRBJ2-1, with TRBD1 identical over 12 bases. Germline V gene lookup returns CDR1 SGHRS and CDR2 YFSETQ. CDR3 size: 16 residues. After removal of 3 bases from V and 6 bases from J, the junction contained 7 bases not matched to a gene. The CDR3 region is CASSWNPGQGANEQFF. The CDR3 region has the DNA TGCGCCAGCAGCTGGAACCCGGGACAGGGGGCCAATGAGCAGTTCTTC.